Given below is one T cell receptor (beta chain) in context. What it recognizes is unknown. The data were obtained in a study of CD8 T cells in Susac syndrome. Whole-study results and caveats: The authors acknowledged that their TCR sequencing and HLA analysis involved a relatively small number of individuals.

The CDR3 extends over 13 amino acids. Deletions cut 6 bases from V and 7 bases from J, with 10 bases between. CD8+ and CD4+ blood T cells underwent TCR beta sequencing. RNA, at about 0.45 to 1 ug, was reverse transcribed with random hexamers. TCRdb passed the immunoSEQ multiplex PCR reads through MiXCR, listing each CDR3 protein once. The table has around 200,000 distinct CDR3 sequences, more than 85% seen once. Sequenced material: CD4+ T cells from PBMCs. The source is a human donor with multiple sclerosis. The gene calls are TRBV12-3 or TRBV12-4 and TRBJ1-6; D remains ambiguous. The CDR3, as DNA: TGTGCCAGCAGGCGGCAGGAAAATTCACCCCTCCACTTT. Encoded protein: CASRRQENSPLHF.